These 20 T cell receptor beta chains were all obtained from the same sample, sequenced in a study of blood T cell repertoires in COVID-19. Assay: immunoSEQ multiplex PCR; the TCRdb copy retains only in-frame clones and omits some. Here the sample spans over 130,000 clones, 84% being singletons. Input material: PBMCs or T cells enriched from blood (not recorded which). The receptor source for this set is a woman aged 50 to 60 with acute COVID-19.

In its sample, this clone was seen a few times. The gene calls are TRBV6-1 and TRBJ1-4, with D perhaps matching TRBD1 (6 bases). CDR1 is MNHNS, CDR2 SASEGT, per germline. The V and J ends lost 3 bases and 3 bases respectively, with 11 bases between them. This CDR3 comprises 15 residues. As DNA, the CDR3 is TGTGCCAGCAGTGATACAGGGTTCCCTAATGAAAAACTGTTTTTT. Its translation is CASSDTGFPNEKLFF.

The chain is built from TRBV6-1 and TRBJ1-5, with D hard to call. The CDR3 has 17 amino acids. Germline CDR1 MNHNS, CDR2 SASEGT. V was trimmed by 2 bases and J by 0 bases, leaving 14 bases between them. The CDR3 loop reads CASSERVRWNSNQPQHF. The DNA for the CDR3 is TGTGCCAGCAGTGAAAGAGTCAGGTGGAATAGCAATCAGCCCCAGCATTTT.

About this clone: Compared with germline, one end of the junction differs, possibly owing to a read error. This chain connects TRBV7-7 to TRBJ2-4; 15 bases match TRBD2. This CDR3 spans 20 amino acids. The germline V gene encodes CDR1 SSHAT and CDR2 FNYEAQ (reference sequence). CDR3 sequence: CASSLGLAGGPISAKNIQYF. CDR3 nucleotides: TGTGCTAGCAGCCTAGGACTAGCGGGAGGGCCTATATCTGCCAAAAACATTCAGTACTTC.

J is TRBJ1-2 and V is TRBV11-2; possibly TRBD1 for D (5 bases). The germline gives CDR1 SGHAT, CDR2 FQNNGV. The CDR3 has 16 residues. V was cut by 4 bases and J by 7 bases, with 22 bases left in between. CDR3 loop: CASSWGEAARYRGYTF. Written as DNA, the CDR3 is TGTGCCAGCAGCTGGGGGGAGGCAGCCAGGTATCGTGGCTACACCTTC.

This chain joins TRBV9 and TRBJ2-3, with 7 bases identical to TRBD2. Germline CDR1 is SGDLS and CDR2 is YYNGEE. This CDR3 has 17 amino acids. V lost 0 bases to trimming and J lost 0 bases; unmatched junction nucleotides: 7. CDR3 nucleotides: TGTGCCAGCAGCGTAGCCTCCGGGACTACTAGCACAGATACGCAGTATTTT. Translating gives CASSVASGTTSTDTQYF.

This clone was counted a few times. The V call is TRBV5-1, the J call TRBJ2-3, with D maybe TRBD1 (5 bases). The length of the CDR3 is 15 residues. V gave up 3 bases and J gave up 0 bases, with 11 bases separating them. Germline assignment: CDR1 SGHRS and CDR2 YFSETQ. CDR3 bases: TGCGCCAGCAGCTATGACAGTACTAGCACAGATACGCAGTATTTT. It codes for CASSYDSTSTDTQYF.

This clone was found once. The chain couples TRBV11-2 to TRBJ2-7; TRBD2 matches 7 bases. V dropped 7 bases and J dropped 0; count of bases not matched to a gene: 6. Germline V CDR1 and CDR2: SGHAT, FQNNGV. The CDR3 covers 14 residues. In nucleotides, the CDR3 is TGTGCCAGCACCCCCGGGGGGAGCTCCTACGAGCAGTACTTC. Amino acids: CASTPGGSSYEQYF.

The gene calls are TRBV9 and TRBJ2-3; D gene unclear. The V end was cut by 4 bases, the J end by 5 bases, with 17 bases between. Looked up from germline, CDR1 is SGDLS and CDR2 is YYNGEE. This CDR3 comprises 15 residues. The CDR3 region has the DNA TGTGCCAGCAGCATGGTATCTGCTACAGTAGATACGCAGTATTTT. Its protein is CASSMVSATVDTQYF. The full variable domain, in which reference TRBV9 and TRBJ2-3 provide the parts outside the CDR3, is DSGVTQTPKHLITATGQRVTLRCSPRSGDLSVYWYQQSLDQGLQFLIQYYNGEERAKGNILERFSAQQFPDLHSELNLSSLELGDSALYFCASSMVSATVDTQYFGPGTRLTVL.

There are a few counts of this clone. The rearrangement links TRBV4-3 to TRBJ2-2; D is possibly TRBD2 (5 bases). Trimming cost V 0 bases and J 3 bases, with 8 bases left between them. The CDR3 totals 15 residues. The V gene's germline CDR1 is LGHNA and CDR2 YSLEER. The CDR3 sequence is CASSQDPGYTGELFF. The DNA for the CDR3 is TGCGCCAGCAGCCAAGATCCGGGATACACCGGGGAGCTGTTTTTT.

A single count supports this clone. CDR3 nucleotides: TGTGCCAGCAGCGCGGGACTCTACAATGAGCAGTTCTTC. Translation: CASSAGLYNEQFF. This chain uses TRBV6-2 or TRBV6-3 with TRBJ2-1, with D maybe TRBD2 (6 bases). The CDR3 is 13 residues long. Deletions cut 6 bases from V and 3 bases from J, with 9 bases between. CDR1 is MNHEY and CDR2 is SVGEGT in the germline V gene.

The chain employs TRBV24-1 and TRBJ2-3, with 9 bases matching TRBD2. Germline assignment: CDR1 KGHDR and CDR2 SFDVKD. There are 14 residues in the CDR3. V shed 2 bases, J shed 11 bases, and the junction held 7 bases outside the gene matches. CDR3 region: CATSDSLAGVGQYF. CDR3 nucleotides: TGTGCCACCAGTGATTCTTTAGCGGGAGTAGGGCAGTATTTT.

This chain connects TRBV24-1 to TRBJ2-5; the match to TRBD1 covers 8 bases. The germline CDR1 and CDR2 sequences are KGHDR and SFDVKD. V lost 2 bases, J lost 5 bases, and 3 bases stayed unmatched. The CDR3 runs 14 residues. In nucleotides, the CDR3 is TGTGCCACCAGTGATTCTCGGACAGGGGAGACCCAGTACTTC. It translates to CATSDSRTGETQYF.

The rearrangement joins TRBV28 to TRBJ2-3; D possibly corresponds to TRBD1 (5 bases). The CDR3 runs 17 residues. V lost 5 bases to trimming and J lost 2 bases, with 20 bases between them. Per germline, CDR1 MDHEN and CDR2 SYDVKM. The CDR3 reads CASSQPSDSRFTDTQYF. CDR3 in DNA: TGTGCCAGCAGTCAACCCTCAGACAGCCGCTTCACAGATACGCAGTATTTT.

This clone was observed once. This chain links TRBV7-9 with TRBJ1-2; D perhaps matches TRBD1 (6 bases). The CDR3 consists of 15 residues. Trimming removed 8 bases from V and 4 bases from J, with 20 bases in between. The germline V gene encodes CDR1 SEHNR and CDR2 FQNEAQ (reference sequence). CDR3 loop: CASFEGVIDSYGYTF. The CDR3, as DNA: TGTGCCAGCTTTGAGGGGGTTATTGATTCCTATGGCTACACCTTC.

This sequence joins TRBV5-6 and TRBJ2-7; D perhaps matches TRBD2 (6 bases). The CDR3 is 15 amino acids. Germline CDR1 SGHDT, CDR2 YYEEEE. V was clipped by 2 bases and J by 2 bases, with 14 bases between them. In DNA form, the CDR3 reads TGTGCCAGCAGCTTACTCAGCGGGCTCCCCTACGAGCAGTACTTC. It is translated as CASSLLSGLPYEQYF.

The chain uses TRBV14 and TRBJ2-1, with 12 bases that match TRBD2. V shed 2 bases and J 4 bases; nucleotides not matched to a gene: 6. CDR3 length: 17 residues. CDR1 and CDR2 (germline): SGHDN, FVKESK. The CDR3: CASSQLSGTSGYNEQFF. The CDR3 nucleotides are TGTGCCAGCAGCCAACTTTCCGGGACTAGCGGGTACAATGAGCAGTTCTTC.

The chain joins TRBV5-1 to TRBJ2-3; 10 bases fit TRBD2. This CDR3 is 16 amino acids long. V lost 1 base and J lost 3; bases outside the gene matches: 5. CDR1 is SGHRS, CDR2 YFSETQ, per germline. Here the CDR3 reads CASSLPSGRRTDTQYF. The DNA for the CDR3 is TGCGCCAGCAGCTTGCCTAGCGGGAGAAGAACAGATACGCAGTATTTT.

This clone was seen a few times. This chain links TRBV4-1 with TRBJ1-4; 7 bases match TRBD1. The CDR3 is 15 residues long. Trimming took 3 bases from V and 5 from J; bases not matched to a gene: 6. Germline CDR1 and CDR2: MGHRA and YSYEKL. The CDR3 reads CASSQTLGQNEKLFF. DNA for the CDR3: TGCGCCAGCAGCCAGACCTTGGGACAGAATGAAAAACTGTTTTTT.

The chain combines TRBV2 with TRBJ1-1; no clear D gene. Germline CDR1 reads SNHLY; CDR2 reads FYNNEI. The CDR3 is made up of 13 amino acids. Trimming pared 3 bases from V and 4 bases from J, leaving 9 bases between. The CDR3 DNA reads TGTGCCAGCAGTGACAGTGGCCGCACTGAAGCTTTCTTT. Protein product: CASSDSGRTEAFF. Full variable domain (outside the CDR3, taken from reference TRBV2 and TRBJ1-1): EPEVTQTPSHQVTQMGQEVILRCVPISNHLYFYWYRQILGQKVEFLVSFYNNEISEKSEIFDDQFSVERPDGSNFTLKIRSTKLEDSAMYFCASSDSGRTEAFFGQGTRLTVV.

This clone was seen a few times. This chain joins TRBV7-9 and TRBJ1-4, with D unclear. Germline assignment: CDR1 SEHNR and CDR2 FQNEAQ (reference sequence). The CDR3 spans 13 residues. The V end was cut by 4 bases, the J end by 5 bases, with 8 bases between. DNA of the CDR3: TGTGCCAGCAGCTCTCGTAGAAATGAAAAACTGTTTTTT. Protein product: CASSSRRNEKLFF.